This T cell receptor beta chain originates from a study of shared clonotypes between healthy human individuals. Study-wide points: Among donors, clonotype sharing was expected to be affected by sequencing depth. Clonotypes that were shared across four donors made up around 5% of naive CD4 clonotypes.

Memory CD4+ cells were the fraction left after CD45RA+ naive selection. Measured with immunoSEQ multiplex PCR; TCRdb has only the in-frame clones, and not every one. The profile shows 950,000 to 1,100,000 clones, more than 65% of them singletons. This clone came up a few times. The target antigen is unknown. The CDR3 loop spans 15 amino acids. Per the germline V gene, CDR1 is MNHNS and CDR2 is SASEGT. The junction had 11 bases not matched to a gene; V was cut back by 8 bases and J by 7 bases. The rearrangement links TRBV6-1 to TRBJ1-2; TRBD1 matches 12 bases. Specimen: memory CD4+ T cells sorted from blood. Subset defined: CD45RA-negative fraction. This clonotype originated in a man aged 18 to 29 in good health. The CDR3 spells CASGERDRGRGGYTF. The CDR3 nucleotides read TGTGCCAGCGGGGAGAGGGACAGGGGGCGAGGTGGCTACACCTTC.